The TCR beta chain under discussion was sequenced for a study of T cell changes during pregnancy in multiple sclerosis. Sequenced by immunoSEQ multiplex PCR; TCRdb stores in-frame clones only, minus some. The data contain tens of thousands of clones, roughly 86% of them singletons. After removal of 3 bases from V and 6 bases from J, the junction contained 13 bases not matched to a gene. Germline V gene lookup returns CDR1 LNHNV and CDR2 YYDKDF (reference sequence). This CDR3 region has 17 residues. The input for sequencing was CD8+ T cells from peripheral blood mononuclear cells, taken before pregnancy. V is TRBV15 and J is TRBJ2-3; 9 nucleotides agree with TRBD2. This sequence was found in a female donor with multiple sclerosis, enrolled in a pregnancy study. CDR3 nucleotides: TGTGCCACCAGCAGTGGGGTGGCGGGGGGGACTCGTGATACGCAGTATTTT. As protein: CATSSGVAGGTRDTQYF.